This T cell receptor beta chain was captured in a study of T cells after yellow fever vaccination. Germline CDR1 KGHSH, CDR2 LQKENI. CDR3 length: 14 amino acids. Trimming pared 3 bases from V and 5 bases from J, leaving 13 bases between. TCRdb re-derived calls from the 5' RACE reads in MiXCR, one entry per CDR3 protein. The table lists approximately 9,300 distinct CDR3 sequences, under 5.5% of them singletons. Only a few counts were recorded for this clonotype. This sequence was found in a man between 18 and 35 years old who received the YFV17D yellow fever vaccine. This chain uses TRBV18 with TRBJ1-1; D uncertain. The sample here was PBMCs, either bulk or a sorted T-cell subset (CD4+, CD8+, memory, or dextramer-sorted; not recorded which), taken around 14 days after the first yellow fever vaccination. In DNA form, the CDR3 reads TGTGCCAGCTCACCGGGAGATATGGGAACTGAAGCTTTCTTT. Translation: CASSPGDMGTEAFF.